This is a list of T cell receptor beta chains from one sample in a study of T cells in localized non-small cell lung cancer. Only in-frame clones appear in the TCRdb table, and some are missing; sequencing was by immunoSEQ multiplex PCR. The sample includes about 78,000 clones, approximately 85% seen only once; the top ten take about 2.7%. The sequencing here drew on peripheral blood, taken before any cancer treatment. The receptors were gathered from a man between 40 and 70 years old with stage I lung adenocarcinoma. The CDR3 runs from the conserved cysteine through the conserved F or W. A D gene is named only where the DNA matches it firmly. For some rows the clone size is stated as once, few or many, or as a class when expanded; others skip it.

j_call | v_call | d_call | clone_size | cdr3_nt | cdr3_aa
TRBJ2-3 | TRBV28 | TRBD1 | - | TGTGCCAGCAGTTGGACAGGCGGTAGCACAGATACGCAGTATTTT | CASSWTGGSTDTQYF
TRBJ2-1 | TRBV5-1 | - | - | TGCGCCAGCAGCTTGAGGGCAGACTCTCTGGGTATCAATGAGCAGTTCTTC | CASSLRADSLGINEQFF
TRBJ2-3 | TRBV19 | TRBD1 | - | TGTGCCAGCATCGACAGGGGAGGTTCAGATACGCAGTATTTT | CASIDRGGSDTQYF
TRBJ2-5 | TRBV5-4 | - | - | TGTGCCAGCAGCTCCCGCGGGGACAAGCAAGAGACCCAGTACTTC | CASSSRGDKQETQYF
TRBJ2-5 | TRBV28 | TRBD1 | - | TGTGCCAGCAGTTTGACAGGGGCACAGGAGACCCAGTACTTC | CASSLTGAQETQYF
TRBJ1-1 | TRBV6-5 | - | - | TGTGCCAGCAGCCCCAACGAGGCTTTGAACACTGAAGCTTTCTTT | CASSPNEALNTEAFF
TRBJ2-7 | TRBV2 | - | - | TGTGCCAGCAGTGTCACAGGCTACGAGCAGTACTTC | CASSVTGYEQYF
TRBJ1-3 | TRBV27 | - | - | TGTGCCAGCAGTTTAACCATCGGAAACACCATATATTTT | CASSLTIGNTIYF
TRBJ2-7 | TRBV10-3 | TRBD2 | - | TGTGCCATCAAAGGGACTAGCGGAGACGAGCAGTACTTC | CAIKGTSGDEQYF
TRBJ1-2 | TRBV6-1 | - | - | TGTGCCAGCAGTCCTGAGGGAGGGAACTATGGCTACACCTTC | CASSPEGGNYGYTF
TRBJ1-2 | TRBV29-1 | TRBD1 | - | TGCAGCGTTGACGGGGGGATTGGACAGGACCGACGCTACACCTTC | CSVDGGIGQDRRYTF
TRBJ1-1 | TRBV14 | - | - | TGTGCCAGCAGCCAAGACCAGAACACTGAAGCTTTCTTT | CASSQDQNTEAFF
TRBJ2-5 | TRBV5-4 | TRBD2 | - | TGTGCCAGCAGCTGGAGGACTAGCGGGAGGGCCCGGGCCGAAGAGACCCAGTACTTC | CASSWRTSGRARAEETQYF
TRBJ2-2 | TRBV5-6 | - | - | TGTGCCAGCAGCTTCCCAAGACAGGGACTAACCGGGGAGCTGTTTTTT | CASSFPRQGLTGELFF
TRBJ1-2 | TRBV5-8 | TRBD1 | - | TGTGCCAGCAGGGTACGACAGGGAGGGTATGGCTACACCTTC | CASRVRQGGYGYTF
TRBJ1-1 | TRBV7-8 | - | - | TGTGCCAGCAGCTTTCTCTCCGCAGGCCTGAACACTGAAGCTTTCTTT | CASSFLSAGLNTEAFF
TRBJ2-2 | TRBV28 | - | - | TGTGCCAGCACTCCCTCCCCCGGGGAGCTGTTTTTT | CASTPSPGELFF
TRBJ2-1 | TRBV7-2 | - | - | TGTGCCAGCAGTCACCAGGGCGGGGTCTCCTACAATGAGCAGTTCTTC | CASSHQGGVSYNEQFF
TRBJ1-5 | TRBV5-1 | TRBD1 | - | TGCGCCAGCAGCCCCGGGACAGCCAATCAGCCCCAGCATTTT | CASSPGTANQPQHF
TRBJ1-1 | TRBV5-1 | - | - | TGCGCCAGCAGCTTGGTAGGCGGGAGGGGCACTGAAGCTTTCTTT | CASSLVGGRGTEAFF
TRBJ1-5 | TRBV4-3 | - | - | TGCGCCAGCAGCCAAGACGGAAACAATCAGCCCCAGCATTTT | CASSQDGNNQPQHF
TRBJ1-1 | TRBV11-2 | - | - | TGTGCCAGCAGCTTGGGAGCCCACGAAGCTTTCTTT | CASSLGAHEAFF
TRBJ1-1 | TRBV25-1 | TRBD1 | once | TGTGCCAGCAGTGAATATCATAGCCAGGGGGTGATTACTGAAGCTTTCTTT | CASSEYHSQGVITEAFF
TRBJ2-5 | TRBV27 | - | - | TGTGCCAGCAGTTTGGTTCCGGGGGCTGAGACCCAGTACTTC | CASSLVPGAETQYF
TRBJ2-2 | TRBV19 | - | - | TGTGCCAGTAGTATCGTAACCGGGGAGCTGTTTTTT | CASSIVTGELFF
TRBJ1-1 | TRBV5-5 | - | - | TGTGCCAGCAGTTACAGGGAGTTGAGCCGAAACACTGAAGCTTTCTTT | CASSYRELSRNTEAFF
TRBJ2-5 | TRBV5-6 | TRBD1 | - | TGTGCCAGCAGCCGTCGGACAGGGCGGACCCAGTACTTC | CASSRRTGRTQYF
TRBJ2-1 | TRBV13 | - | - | TGTGCCAGCAGCTCTAGGCAGAGGGCCCGATATAATGAGCAGTTCTTC | CASSSRQRARYNEQFF
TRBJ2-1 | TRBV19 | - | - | TGTGCCAGTAGGATAGGAGCCAATGAGCAGTTCTTC | CASRIGANEQFF
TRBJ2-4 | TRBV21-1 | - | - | TGTGCCAGCGGCAAGTGGGTCCAGGACACTCCGGTAGCCAAAAACATTCAGTACTTC | CASGKWVQDTPVAKNIQYF
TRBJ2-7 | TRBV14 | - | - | TGTGCCAGCAGCCAAGCGACAGGGCAGTACTTC | CASSQATGQYF
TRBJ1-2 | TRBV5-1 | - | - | TGCGCCAGCAGCTCGACCCCCGGTAACCTGTATGGCTACACCTTC | CASSSTPGNLYGYTF
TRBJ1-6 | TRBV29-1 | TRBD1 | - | TGCAGCGTTGGACAGGGTTATAATTCACCCCTCCACTTT | CSVGQGYNSPLHF
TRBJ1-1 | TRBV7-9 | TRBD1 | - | TGTGCCAGCAGCCGACGACAGGGAAAACGGAACACTGAAGCTTTCTTT | CASSRRQGKRNTEAFF
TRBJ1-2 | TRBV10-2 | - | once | TGCGCCAGCAGTGAGTGGATAGGGGACGAGGGCTATGGCTACACCTTC | CASSEWIGDEGYGYTF
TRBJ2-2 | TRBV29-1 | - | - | TGCAGCGTTGTGAAGGCCACCGGGGAGCTGTTTTTT | CSVVKATGELFF
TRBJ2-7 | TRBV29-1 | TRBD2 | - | TGCAGCGTTGAAGATCCGTGGGGGAGGGCGGGTGAGCAGTACTTC | CSVEDPWGRAGEQYF
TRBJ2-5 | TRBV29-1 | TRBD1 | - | TGCAGCGTTGGCGGCAGGGGGTTTCAAGAGACCCAGTACTTC | CSVGGRGFQETQYF
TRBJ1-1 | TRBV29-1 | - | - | TGCAGCGTTGATCGGCAGGGCACTGAAGCTTTCTTT | CSVDRQGTEAFF